This T cell receptor beta chain was retrieved from a study of blood T cell repertoires in COVID-19. Germline CDR1 is SGHVS and CDR2 is FNYEAQ. J lost 9 bases, V lost 5 bases, and 16 bases had no gene match. The CDR3 covers 16 residues. Sequenced by immunoSEQ multiplex PCR; TCRdb stores in-frame clones only, minus some. The table includes 150,000 to 200,000 clones, approximately 85% detected once. This clone was counted a few times. V is TRBV7-6 and J is TRBJ2-1; TRBD1 matches 7 bases. The sample was peripheral blood. The receptor's source is a man in his sixties with active or convalescent COVID-19. CDR3 loop: CASSQGDPGRRSEQFF. The CDR3 coding sequence is TGTGCCAGCAGCCAGGGGGATCCGGGCCGCAGGAGTGAGCAGTTCTTC.